This is a list of T cell receptor beta chains from one sample in a study of T-cell reconstitution after alpha-beta-depleted transplantation in children. MiXCR was run by TCRdb on the PCR reads, yielding one entry per CDR3 protein. The sample contains 600,000 to 700,000 distinct CDR3 sequences, around 16% of which appear only once. The sample here was PBMCs from the stem cell graft donor, taken from the stem cell graft. Receptor source: a human donor who donated a stem cell graft to a child with acute myeloid leukemia. The CDR3 runs from the conserved cysteine through the conserved F or W. D genes are given only for firm matches. Clone size is stated in some rows and not others, as once, few, many or a class when expanded.

abundance	j_gene	d_gene	v_gene	CDR3nt	CDR3aa
few	TRBJ2-5	TRBD1	TRBV24-1	TGTGCCACCAGAAGGACAGGGGGCGGAGAGACCCAGTACTTC	CATRRTGGGETQYF
many	TRBJ2-7	NA	TRBV4-3	TGCGCCAGCAGCCAAGTAACGGCTCCCTCCTACGAGCAGTACTTC	CASSQVTAPSYEQYF
few	TRBJ2-3	NA	TRBV7-3	TGTGCCAGCAGCTTACAGGTCACAGATACGCAGTATTTT	CASSLQVTDTQYF
many	TRBJ1-4	NA	TRBV20-1	TGCAGTGCTAGTTCCCTCGGGGGGCCCAATAATGAAAAACTGTTTTTT	CSASSLGGPNNEKLFF
NA	TRBJ1-6	NA	TRBV20-1	TGCAGTGCTACTAATGATTCACCCCTCCACTTT	CSATNDSPLHF
NA	TRBJ2-2	TRBD2	TRBV20-1	TGCAGTGCTAGAGATCGTGTTCGCTTAGCGGGGGAGCATACGAACACCGGGGAGCTGTTTTTT	CSARDRVRLAGEHTNTGELFF
many	TRBJ2-1	TRBD1	TRBV12-3/TRBV12-4	TGTGCCAGCAGGGGCAAATTGGGACAGGGGGACTACAATGAGCAGTTCTTC	CASRGKLGQGDYNEQFF
NA	TRBJ2-5	TRBD1	TRBV4-1	TGCGCCAGCAGCCTCGGACAGGGGGCTCTAGAGACCCAGTACTTC	CASSLGQGALETQYF
NA	TRBJ2-7	TRBD1	TRBV6-1	TGTGCCAGCCGTACAGGGGGGACCTACGAGCAGTACTTC	CASRTGGTYEQYF
NA	TRBJ1-1	NA	TRBV6-2/TRBV6-3	TGTGCCAGCGGGGATGGTCGCGGGACTGAAGCTTTCTTT	CASGDGRGTEAFF
NA	TRBJ1-5	NA	TRBV12-3/TRBV12-4	TGTGCCAGCAGTTTTGACACCCATCAGCCCCAGCATTTT	CASSFDTHQPQHF
NA	TRBJ1-2	NA	TRBV12-3/TRBV12-4	TGTGCCAGCAGTACACCGGGACCCGGTGGCTACACCTTC	CASSTPGPGGYTF
many	TRBJ1-2	NA	TRBV29-1	TGCAGCGTTGAAGTTAAGGAGGATGGCTACACCTTC	CSVEVKEDGYTF
NA	TRBJ2-7	NA	TRBV20-1	TGCAGTGCTGGGCCCTATGCCAGACCCTACGAGCAGTACTTC	CSAGPYARPYEQYF
many	TRBJ2-3	NA	TRBV12-3/TRBV12-4	TGTGCCAGCAGGCCGACACCCACAGATACGCAGTATTTT	CASRPTPTDTQYF
NA	TRBJ2-5	NA	TRBV5-1	TGCGCCAGCAGCTCGTCCGGATGGGCGGAAAAGACCCAGTACTTC	CASSSSGWAEKTQYF